The 22 T cell receptor beta chains given below trace back to one sample, sequenced in a study of technical replicates of blood from a handful of donors. Assay used: immunoSEQ multiplex PCR; TCRdb lists only in-frame clones, some missing. In the table there are about 62,000 clones, 95% to 98% of which are singletons. The source material was T cells isolated from PBMCs. The receptors stem from a human donor in good health.

The chain links TRBV6-5 to TRBJ1-1, with D perhaps TRBD1 (5 bases). Germline CDR1 and CDR2: MNHEY and SVGAGI. The CDR3 totals 13 residues. V lost 0 bases to trimming and J lost 11 bases, with 13 bases between them. The CDR3: CASSYSRMGGAFF. The CDR3 coding sequence is TGTGCCAGCAGTTACTCGAGGATGGGGGGGGCTTTCTTT.

The chain combines TRBV7-8 with TRBJ2-7; D is ambiguous. Germline V gene sequence: CDR1 SGHVS, CDR2 FQNEAQ. Between the trimmed V and J ends, which lost 5 bases and 0 bases, there was a span of 17 bases. This CDR3 is built from 16 residues. CDR3 in amino acids: CASSPTRHPSSYEQYF. Written as DNA, the CDR3 is TGTGCCAGCAGCCCCACTCGACACCCGAGCTCCTACGAGCAGTACTTC. The whole variable domain, remainder taken from reference TRBV7-8 and TRBJ2-7, is GAGVSQSPRYKVAKRGQDVALRCDPISGHVSLFWYQQALGQGPEFLTYFQNEAQLDKSGLPSDRFFAERPEGSVSTLKIQRTQQEDSAVYLCASSPTRHPSSYEQYFGPGTRLTVT.

This clone appeared once. The CDR3 is CASSQAVRGAGETQYF. CDR3 DNA: TGCGCCAGCAGCCAAGCGGTGCGGGGGGCCGGGGAGACCCAGTACTTC. This chain joins TRBV4-1 and TRBJ2-5, with 8 nucleotides matching TRBD2. In germline, CDR1 is MGHRA, CDR2 YSYEKL. V was pared by 1 base and J by 5 bases, with 9 bases of the junction left unmatched. The CDR3 is made up of 16 amino acids.

V gene TRBV5-4 combines with J gene TRBJ2-7, with TRBD1 matching over 9 bases. Germline trimming cut 3 bases from V and 5 bases from J; bases unmatched to any gene: 6. The germline CDR1 and CDR2 sequences are SGHNT and YYREEE (reference sequence). The CDR3 consists of 14 residues. The CDR3 protein is CASSSTGQGNEQYF. CDR3 nucleotides: TGTGCCAGCAGCTCTACGGGACAGGGTAACGAGCAGTACTTC.

The chain joins TRBV6-1 to TRBJ1-5; 7 bases line up with TRBD1. The ends lost 7 bases at V and 2 bases at J; junction bases unmatched: 8. CDR1 and CDR2 from the germline V gene are MNHNS and SASEGT. CDR3 size: 15 residues. CDR3 bases: TGTGCCAGCACCTTGACAGGGCTCGGCAATCAGCCCCAGCATTTT. Encoded protein: CASTLTGLGNQPQHF.

The chain has TRBV13 and TRBJ2-7; 8 positions match TRBD2. This CDR3 region has 14 residues. With 5 bases clipped from V and 8 bases from J, the junction kept 11 bases outside the gene matches. In germline, CDR1 is PRHDT, CDR2 FYEKMQ (reference sequence). CDR3 region: CASSRTGTSQQQYF. The CDR3 DNA sequence: TGTGCCAGCAGCAGAACCGGGACTAGTCAGCAGCAGTACTTC. The full variable domain, its missing parts supplied by reference TRBV13 and TRBJ2-7, is AAGVIQSPRHLIKEKRETATLKCYPIPRHDTVYWYQQGPGQDPQFLISFYEKMQSDKGSIPDRFSAQQFSDYHSELNMSSLELGDSALYFCASSRTGTSQQQYFGPGTRLTVT.

V usage is TRBV4-2 and J usage is TRBJ2-3; a weak D match, TRBD2 (5 bases). Per the germline V gene, CDR1 is LGHNA and CDR2 is YNFKEQ. The CDR3 sequence is 18 residues long. V dropped 0 bases and J dropped 0 bases, with 16 bases sitting between them. CDR3 region: CASSQEVAGATSTDTQYF. The CDR3 DNA follows: TGTGCCAGCAGCCAAGAGGTGGCGGGTGCTACTAGCACAGATACGCAGTATTTT.

The V call is TRBV5-1, the J call TRBJ2-1; 11 positions match TRBD2. The ends lost 3 bases at V and 0 bases at J; junction bases unmatched: 5. Looked up from germline, CDR1 is SGHRS and CDR2 is YFSETQ. CDR3 length: 17 amino acids. The CDR3 DNA reads TGCGCCAGCAGCTGGGGACTAGCGGACCCCTCCTACAATGAGCAGTTCTTC. Protein product: CASSWGLADPSYNEQFF.

In DNA form, the CDR3 reads TGTGCCACCAGCAGAAAAACTAGCGGGAGTACGAACGAGCAGTACTTC. Translated, it gives CATSRKTSGSTNEQYF. V gene TRBV15 combines with J gene TRBJ2-7; 11 positions match TRBD2. Germline V gene sequence: CDR1 LNHNV, CDR2 YYDKDF (reference sequence). The V segment lost 2 bases and the J segment 5 bases; nucleotides outside the gene matches: 8. There are 16 residues in the CDR3.

V and J are TRBV4-1 and TRBJ2-3; D might be TRBD2 (5 bases). Germline CDR1 is MGHRA and CDR2 is YSYEKL. The CDR3 loop spans 12 amino acids. Trimming removed 1 base at V and 6 bases at J, with 5 bases between. CDR3 sequence reads: CASSQGRDTQYF. Written as DNA, the CDR3 is TGCGCCAGCAGCCAAGGGAGGGATACGCAGTATTTT.

The DNA of the CDR3 is TGTGCCAGCAGCGCGGAGGATCGAGAGACCCAGTACTTC. Translating gives CASSAEDRETQYF. V usage is TRBV5-4 and J usage is TRBJ2-5, with a tentative D call TRBD2 (5 bases). CDR3 length equals 13 residues. CDR1 and CDR2 (germline): SGHNT, YYREEE (reference sequence). Trimming took 4 bases from V and 4 from J, leaving 11 bases between them.

In DNA form, the CDR3 reads TGCAGCGGGTTCAGGGATTCTCGGGAGACCCAGTACTTC. Its protein is CSGFRDSRETQYF. The gene calls are TRBV29-1 and TRBJ2-5; TRBD1 is a possible D gene (5 bases). Germline values: CDR1 SQVTM, CDR2 ANQGSEA. This CDR3 has 13 residues. V lost 7 bases, J lost 5 bases, and 17 bases lay in between. Full variable domain (rest looked up from reference TRBV29-1 and TRBJ2-5): SAVISQKPSRDICQRGTSLTIQCQVDSQVTMMFWYRQQPGQSLTLIATANQGSEATYESGFVIDKFPISRPNLTFSTLTVSNMSPEDSSIYLCSGFRDSRETQYFGPGTRLLVL.

This clone appeared once. CDR3 bases: TGCAGCGTCCCAGGGGAAGTAGGCACTGAAGCTTTCTTT. This encodes CSVPGEVGTEAFF. The rearrangement links TRBV29-1 to TRBJ1-1; D might be TRBD1 (6 bases). Germline V lookup: CDR1 SQVTM, CDR2 ANQGSEA. This CDR3 has 13 amino acids. V lost 6 bases and J lost 4, with 15 bases in between.

The CDR3 reads CSVGPGGVKRTDTQYF. DNA of the CDR3: TGCAGCGTCGGGCCCGGGGGAGTGAAACGCACAGATACGCAGTATTTT. This chain uses TRBV29-1 with TRBJ2-3, with D possibly being TRBD2 (6 bases). CDR3 length: 16 amino acids. CDR1 is SQVTM, CDR2 ANQGSEA, per germline. Trimming pared 6 bases from V and 1 base from J, leaving 20 bases between.

This clone was observed a single time. J is TRBJ1-1 and V is TRBV27, with TRBD1 matching 9 bases. J gave up 5 bases and V 4 bases, and 5 bases lay outside the gene matches. The CDR3 contains 14 residues. Germline-derived CDR1 and CDR2 are MNHEY and SMNVEV (reference sequence). The CDR3: CASSWGQGRTEAFF. The CDR3 DNA reads TGTGCCAGCAGTTGGGGACAGGGTAGAACTGAAGCTTTCTTT.

The chain joins TRBV5-8 to TRBJ2-7, with 12 bases fitting TRBD2. Per the germline V gene, CDR1 is SGHTS and CDR2 is YDEGEE. This CDR3 has 17 amino acids. V dropped 2 bases and J dropped 2; count of bases not matched to a gene: 8. CDR3 DNA: TGTGCCAGCAGCTTTGGCCCGGGACTAGCGGGCGCCTACGAGCAGTACTTC. It codes for CASSFGPGLAGAYEQYF.

The chain recombines TRBV29-1 with TRBJ2-3, with 10 bases identical to TRBD2. Germline V gene data show CDR1 as SQVTM and CDR2 as ANQGSEA. The junction had 6 bases not matched to a gene; V was cut back by 6 bases and J by 3 bases. CDR3 size: 14 residues. The CDR3 region has the DNA TGCAGCGTAGCGGCTAGCGGGAGAACAGATACGCAGTATTTT. Protein sequence: CSVAASGRTDTQYF.

The chain couples TRBV28 to TRBJ1-1, with TRBD1 as a possible D gene (5 bases). Trimming took 3 bases from V and 0 from J, leaving 8 bases between them. The germline gives CDR1 MDHEN, CDR2 SYDVKM. The length of the CDR3 is 14 residues. CDR3 nucleotide sequence: TGTGCCAGCAGTTTTTCAGGGATGAACACTGAAGCTTTCTTT. This encodes CASSFSGMNTEAFF.

The V call is TRBV25-1, the J call TRBJ2-7; D may be TRBD1 (6 bases). The germline V gene has CDR1 MGHDK and CDR2 SYGVNS. There are 14 residues in the CDR3. Trimming shortened V by 4 bases and J by 4 bases, and 14 bases separated the two germline ends. CDR3 protein: CASSGNRVGYEQYF. The CDR3 nucleotides are TGTGCCAGCAGTGGAAACAGGGTCGGGTACGAGCAGTACTTC.

V and J are TRBV10-2 and TRBJ2-7; 14 bases agree with TRBD2. The CDR3 sequence is 15 residues long. Germline V lookup: CDR1 WSHSY, CDR2 SAAADI. Unmatched junction bases numbered 4, after V lost 6 bases and J lost 3 bases. The DNA of the CDR3 is TGCGCCAGCAGGGGACTAGCGGGAGTCGGCTACGAGCAGTACTTC. Amino acids: CASRGLAGVGYEQYF.

This rearrangement joins TRBV19 to TRBJ1-1; D is possibly TRBD1 (6 bases). With 10 bases removed from V and 0 bases from J, the gap between germline ends came to 12 bases. Per the germline V gene, CDR1 is LNHDA and CDR2 is SQIVND (reference sequence). The CDR3 is 13 residues long. CDR3 sequence reads: CAIRGQMNTEAFF. For the CDR3, the DNA is TGTGCCATTCGAGGACAGATGAACACTGAAGCTTTCTTT.

The chain is built from TRBV9 and TRBJ2-1, with D possibly matching TRBD2 (7 bases). The CDR3 has 15 amino acids. Trimming pared 4 bases from V and 3 bases from J, leaving 14 bases between. From germline, CDR1 is SGDLS and CDR2 YYNGEE. CDR3 DNA sequence: TGTGCCAGCAGCTCTGGGGGGGGCCGCTACAATGAGCAGTTCTTC. Amino acids: CASSSGGGRYNEQFF.